These 7 T cell receptor beta chains originate from one sample sequenced in a study of blood T cell repertoires in COVID-19. Only in-frame clones appear in the TCRdb table, and some are missing; sequencing was by immunoSEQ multiplex PCR. This table holds more than 300,000 clones, 85% to 90% found once. Sequencing was carried out using peripheral blood. The receptor set was obtained from a woman in her twenties or thirties with COVID-19, enrolled during active disease.

The chain joins TRBV9 to TRBJ1-6; D gene ambiguous. Trimming took off 2 bases at V and 6 bases at J, with 6 bases between the two ends. CDR1 and CDR2 from the germline V gene are SGDLS and YYNGEE. The CDR3 contains 13 residues. Here the CDR3 reads CASSVGSNSPLHF. In DNA, the CDR3 is TGTGCCAGCAGCGTCGGGAGTAATTCACCCCTCCACTTT.

The sample holds one count of this clone. The chain recombines TRBV10-3 with TRBJ1-2; 8 nucleotides match TRBD1. Germline V gene data show CDR1 as ENHRY and CDR2 as SYGVKD. V was clipped by 6 bases and J by 6 bases; unmatched bases: 3. There are 12 residues in the CDR3. CDR3: CAIRGQVDGYTF. For the CDR3, the DNA is TGTGCCATCAGGGGACAGGTGGATGGCTACACCTTC.

This clone appeared a single time. The V call is TRBV5-1, the J call TRBJ1-4; D unresolved. In germline, CDR1 is SGHRS, CDR2 YFSETQ. CDR3 length: 15 residues. The germline V and J ends were trimmed by 3 bases and 0 bases, with 9 bases remaining between them. CDR3 sequence: CASSSDPATNEKLFF. The CDR3 DNA is TGCGCCAGCAGCTCCGATCCAGCAACTAATGAAAAACTGTTTTTT.

The genes are TRBV4-1 and TRBJ2-7, with 8 bases matching TRBD1. Germline V lookup: CDR1 MGHRA, CDR2 YSYEKL. The CDR3 contains 13 residues. V trimming: 5 bases; J trimming: 6 bases; junction bases outside the gene matches: 6. The CDR3 here is CASSVGQGREQYF. The DNA for the CDR3 is TGCGCCAGCAGCGTTGGACAGGGCCGCGAGCAGTACTTC.

The J gene is TRBJ1-2, the V gene TRBV28; D is perhaps TRBD1 (6 bases). Germline V gene lookup returns CDR1 MDHEN and CDR2 SYDVKM. The CDR3 spans 13 residues. The V end lost 5 bases, the J end lost 8 bases, and 15 bases lay between the germline ends. CDR3 region: CASSQQGSGGYTF. The CDR3 DNA follows: TGTGCCAGCAGTCAACAGGGCTCGGGGGGCTACACCTTC.

The chain combines TRBV6-2 or TRBV6-3 with TRBJ1-2; 9 bases fit TRBD1. V shed 0 bases, J shed 4 bases, and the junction held 9 bases outside the gene matches. Per the germline V gene, CDR1 is MNHEY and CDR2 is SVGEGT. CDR3 size: 17 residues. CDR3 protein: CASSYSPRTGELYGYTF. In nucleotides, the CDR3 is TGTGCCAGCAGTTACTCCCCCCGGACAGGGGAGCTCTATGGCTACACCTTC.

The chain recombines TRBV6-5 with TRBJ2-5, with a tentative D call TRBD2 (5 bases). CDR1 is MNHEY, CDR2 SVGAGI, per germline. V was clipped by 8 bases and J by 4 bases, with 17 bases between them. This CDR3 comprises 14 residues. In nucleotides, the CDR3 is TGTGCCAGCGACCGAGGGCGGCTCGTAGAGACCCAGTACTTC. As protein: CASDRGRLVETQYF.